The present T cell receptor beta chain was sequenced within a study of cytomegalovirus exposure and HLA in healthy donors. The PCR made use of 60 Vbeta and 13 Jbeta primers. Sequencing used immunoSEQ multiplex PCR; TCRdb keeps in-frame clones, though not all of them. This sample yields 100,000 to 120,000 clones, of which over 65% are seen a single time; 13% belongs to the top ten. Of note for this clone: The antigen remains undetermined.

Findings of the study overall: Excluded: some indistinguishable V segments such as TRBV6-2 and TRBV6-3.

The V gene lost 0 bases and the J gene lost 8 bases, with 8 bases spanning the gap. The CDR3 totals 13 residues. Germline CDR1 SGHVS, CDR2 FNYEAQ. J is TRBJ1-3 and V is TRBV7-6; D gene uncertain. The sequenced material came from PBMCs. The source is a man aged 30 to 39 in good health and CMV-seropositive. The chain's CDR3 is CASSLAGGHTIYF. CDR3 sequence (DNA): TGTGCCAGCAGCTTAGCTGGAGGGCACACCATATATTTT.